Below are 20 T cell receptor beta chains sequenced from a single sample in a study of blood T cell repertoires in COVID-19. Assay: immunoSEQ multiplex PCR; the TCRdb copy retains only in-frame clones and omits some. The sample consists of tens of thousands of clones, 81% of them appearing once. The sequencing sample was made of peripheral blood. Every receptor here comes from a man older than 75 with acute or convalescent COVID-19.

The rearrangement links TRBV25-1 to TRBJ2-5; weak D call: TRBD1 (5 bases). The CDR3 contains 16 residues. Germline CDR1 MGHDK, CDR2 SYGVNS. The ends were cut back, 5 bases at V and 4 bases at J, with 20 bases in the middle. The CDR3: CASSTHQGSATETQYF. CDR3 in DNA: TGTGCCAGCAGTACTCACCAGGGAAGCGCCACAGAGACCCAGTACTTC.

The chain is built from TRBV28 and TRBJ2-2, with D perhaps TRBD1 (5 bases). Trimming removed 6 bases at V and 7 bases at J, with 12 bases between. Germline V gene sequence: CDR1 MDHEN, CDR2 SYDVKM. This CDR3 comprises 13 residues. CDR3 nucleotides: TGTGCCAGCAGCGCCAGGGTGCACGGGGAGCTGTTTTTT. Translating gives CASSARVHGELFF.

The chain joins TRBV18 to TRBJ2-2; TRBD2 aligns across 12 bases. V shed 3 bases, J shed 3 bases, and the junction held 2 bases outside the gene matches. The CDR3 contains 16 residues. Germline CDR1 is KGHSH and CDR2 is LQKENI. The CDR3 loop reads CASSPGLAGYTGELFF. The DNA for the CDR3 is TGTGCCAGCTCACCCGGACTAGCGGGGTACACCGGGGAGCTGTTTTTT.

J is TRBJ1-5 and V is TRBV28, with D hard to call. V was cut by 7 bases and J by 6 bases, with 10 bases left in between. The CDR3 has 12 residues. Germline V gene data show CDR1 as MDHEN and CDR2 as SYDVKM. CDR3 region: CASMTRLQPQHF. CDR3 coding DNA: TGTGCCAGCATGACGAGGCTTCAGCCCCAGCATTTT.

The gene calls are TRBV7-2 and TRBJ1-3, with 7 nucleotides matching TRBD1. The junction had 10 bases not matched to a gene; V was cut back by 5 bases and J by 0 bases. CDR1 is SGHTA, CDR2 FQGNSA, per germline. The CDR3 totals 17 residues. This CDR3 reads CASSLRLGQLSGNTIYF. CDR3 nucleotide sequence: TGTGCCAGCAGCCTACGTTTGGGACAGCTCTCTGGAAACACCATATATTTT.

The chain carries TRBV2 and TRBJ2-1; 9 positions match TRBD2. This CDR3 is 14 amino acids long. Germline CDR1 is SNHLY and CDR2 is FYNNEI. The junction had 9 bases not matched to a gene; V was cut back by 7 bases and J by 8 bases. CDR3 DNA sequence: TGTGCCAGCATTGCGACTAGCGGATGGGATGAGCAGTTCTTC. Translating it yields CASIATSGWDEQFF.

In its sample, this clone was seen a few times. The J gene is TRBJ2-3, the V gene TRBV7-3; 12 bases are a match to TRBD2. Germline V gives CDR1 SGHTA, CDR2 FQGTGA. Germline trimming cut 3 bases from V and 9 bases from J; bases unmatched to any gene: 13. The CDR3 loop spans 17 amino acids. CDR3 nucleotides: TGTGCCAGCAGCTTGGGCTCTAGCGGGAGGGCCCAGGGAACGCAGTATTTT. This sequence encodes CASSLGSSGRAQGTQYF.

The rearrangement links TRBV19 to TRBJ2-1, with D perhaps matching TRBD1 (5 bases). The CDR3 has 16 residues. V lost 4 bases, J lost 3 bases, and 16 bases lay in between. Germline CDR1 reads LNHDA; CDR2 reads SQIVND (reference sequence). The CDR3 region is CASSRPGQGFYNEQFF. The CDR3 DNA is TGTGCCAGTAGTAGACCTGGGCAGGGCTTCTACAATGAGCAGTTCTTC.

The chain couples TRBV18 to TRBJ2-1; tentatively, D is TRBD2 (6 bases). Germline CDR1 is KGHSH and CDR2 is LQKENI. CDR3 size: 14 residues. V shed 5 bases and J shed 7 bases, with 15 bases lying between them. The DNA for the CDR3 is TGTGCCAGCTCAGGGCCGACGGCGGGAAATGAGCAGTTCTTC. As protein: CASSGPTAGNEQFF.

The chain is built from TRBV11-3 and TRBJ2-2; no reliable D call. Germline-derived CDR1 and CDR2 are SGHNT and YENEEA. Trimming cost V 0 bases and J 4 bases, with 6 bases left between them. The CDR3 is 14 amino acids. CDR3 nucleotides: TGTGCCAGCAGCTTAGATAGCACCACCGGGGAGCTGTTTTTT. As protein: CASSLDSTTGELFF.

The chain is built from TRBV4-1 and TRBJ2-7, with TRBD1 matching over 9 bases. The CDR3 has 15 residues. CDR1 MGHRA and CDR2 YSYEKL come from the germline V gene. Unmatched junction bases numbered 11, after V lost 4 bases and J lost 7 bases. The CDR3 reads CASSRGTGTWGEQYF. The CDR3 DNA is TGCGCCAGCAGCCGGGGGACAGGGACCTGGGGAGAGCAGTACTTC.

The genes are TRBV28 and TRBJ1-2; D possibly corresponds to TRBD1 (6 bases). The germline V and J ends were trimmed by 7 bases and 4 bases, with 10 bases remaining between them. The CDR3 has 12 residues. The germline V gene has CDR1 MDHEN and CDR2 SYDVKM. In DNA, the CDR3 is TGTGCCAGCACGCAGGGGAGCTATGGCTACACCTTC. Protein product: CASTQGSYGYTF.

The chain combines TRBV7-8 with TRBJ2-7; 8 bases agree with TRBD2. This CDR3 is built from 14 residues. V shed 0 bases, J shed 3 bases, and the junction held 1 base outside the gene matches. CDR1 and CDR2 (germline): SGHVS, FQNEAQ. The CDR3 DNA follows: TGTGCCAGCAGCTTAGCTAGCGGGAACTACGAGCAGTACTTC. This encodes CASSLASGNYEQYF.

The genes are TRBV10-2 and TRBJ2-1; 13 nucleotides line up with TRBD2. Germline CDR1 WSHSY, CDR2 SAAADI. The CDR3 has 15 amino acids. The V gene end was trimmed by 7 bases and the J gene end by 7 bases; junction bases not matched to a gene: 7. The CDR3 spells CASMRTSGSGNEQFF. The DNA for the CDR3 is TGCGCCAGCATGAGGACTAGCGGGAGTGGGAATGAGCAGTTCTTC.

This clone has only a few counts. V gene TRBV29-1 combines with J gene TRBJ1-2, with TRBD1 identical over 9 bases. CDR1 is SQVTM and CDR2 is ANQGSEA in the germline V gene. This CDR3 region has 12 residues. The J segment lost 8 bases and the V segment lost 3 bases, leaving 4 bases of the junction unmatched. This CDR3 reads CSVEGQGYGYTF. In DNA, the CDR3 is TGCAGCGTTGAGGGACAGGGATACGGCTACACCTTC.

CDR3 residues: CASIFGDGNQPQHF. DNA for the CDR3: TGTGCCAGCATATTCGGGGATGGCAATCAGCCCCAGCATTTT. V usage is TRBV28 and J usage is TRBJ1-5; D gene ambiguous. Trimming stripped 7 bases from V and 2 bases from J, with 12 bases between. The CDR3 totals 14 residues. Germline V gives CDR1 MDHEN, CDR2 SYDVKM.

The rearrangement links TRBV6-5 to TRBJ2-3; D is ambiguous. Trimming shortened V by 6 bases and J by 0 bases, and 10 bases separated the two germline ends. CDR3 length equals 14 residues. Germline CDR1 reads MNHEY; CDR2 reads SVGAGI. CDR3 amino acids: CASSPHGSTDTQYF. In nucleotides, the CDR3 is TGTGCCAGCAGCCCACACGGGAGCACAGATACGCAGTATTTT.

V and J are TRBV6-6 and TRBJ2-7; 8 nucleotides match TRBD2. Losses at the gene ends were 6 bases for V and 7 bases for J; bases not matched to a gene: 8. CDR1 and CDR2 (germline): MNHNY, SVGAGI (reference sequence). The CDR3 loop spans 13 amino acids. The CDR3 DNA follows: TGTGCCAGCAGCTCTATATCGGGAGGGGAGCAGTACTTC. Its translation is CASSSISGGEQYF.

The gene calls are TRBV7-9 and TRBJ2-1; 10 nucleotides match TRBD1. This CDR3 region has 15 residues. Germline V gene data show CDR1 as SEHNR and CDR2 as FQNEAQ (reference sequence). The trim removed 3 bases at V and 1 base at J, leaving 0 bases unmatched. As DNA, the CDR3 is TGTGCCAGCAGCTTGGACAGGGGGTCCTACAATGAGCAGTTCTTC. Protein product: CASSLDRGSYNEQFF.

This rearrangement joins TRBV18 to TRBJ1-1; 8 nucleotides match TRBD1. Unmatched junction bases numbered 8, after V lost 4 bases and J lost 7 bases. CDR1 and CDR2 from the germline V gene are KGHSH and LQKENI. The CDR3 has 14 amino acids. CDR3 sequence reads: CASSHGQGHIEAFF. As DNA, the CDR3 is TGTGCCAGCTCACACGGACAGGGCCATATTGAAGCTTTCTTT.